This entry lists 6 T cell receptor beta chains sequenced from one sample in a study of blood T cell repertoires in COVID-19. Profiling relied on immunoSEQ multiplex PCR, and the TCRdb table lists in-frame clones only, not all of them. The sample yields over 120,000 clones, approximately 85% seen once. Sequences were obtained from peripheral blood. The receptors here all came from a human donor with acute or convalescent COVID-19. The donor label of this sample is uncertain.

This clone was observed a few times. The rearrangement links TRBV30 to TRBJ1-2; D gene uncertain. V lost 2 bases and J 8 bases, leaving 6 bases between the germline ends. CDR1 and CDR2 (germline): GTSNPN, SVGIG (reference sequence). The CDR3 spans 10 residues. CDR3 sequence: CAWSSRGYTF. The DNA of the CDR3 is TGTGCCTGGAGTTCGCGGGGCTACACCTTC.

The chain combines TRBV5-6 with TRBJ2-3, with 7 bases fitting TRBD1. J lost 4 bases, V lost 4 bases, and 3 bases had no gene match. CDR1 SGHDT and CDR2 YYEEEE come from the germline V gene. CDR3 length: 13 amino acids. CDR3 loop: CASSRQGADTQYF. For the CDR3, the DNA is TGTGCCAGCAGCCGGCAGGGGGCAGATACGCAGTATTTT. The whole variable domain, remainder taken from reference TRBV5-6 and TRBJ2-3, is DAGVTQSPTHLIKTRGQQVTLRCSPKSGHDTVSWYQQALGQGPQFIFQYYEEEERQRGNFPDRFSGHQFPNYSSELNVNALLLGDSALYLCASSRQGADTQYFGPGTRLTVL.

This clone is a singleton in its sample. The rearrangement links TRBV9 to TRBJ1-1; D uncertain. V lost 2 bases and J 0 bases, leaving 8 bases between the germline ends. CDR3 length: 14 amino acids. CDR1 and CDR2 (germline): SGDLS, YYNGEE. The CDR3 DNA reads as TGTGCCAGCAGCGTGATAGACATGAACACTGAAGCTTTCTTT. Translating gives CASSVIDMNTEAFF.

The genes are TRBV18 and TRBJ1-3; possible D gene TRBD1, 5 bases. V gave up 2 bases and J gave up 4 bases, with 9 bases separating them. The germline gives CDR1 KGHSH, CDR2 LQKENI. The CDR3 sequence is 14 residues long. The CDR3 region is CASSPGQGGNTIYF. CDR3 bases: TGTGCCAGCTCACCAGGTCAGGGAGGAAACACCATATATTTT.

This clone has only a few counts. CDR3 coding DNA: TGTGCCAGCAGCTTAGACAGGATTTACAATGAGCAGTTCTTC. Encoded protein: CASSLDRIYNEQFF. The genes are TRBV7-2 and TRBJ2-1; TRBD1 might be the D (5 bases). CDR3 length equals 14 residues. The V gene lost 1 base and the J gene lost 4 bases, with 8 bases spanning the gap. Germline V gene data show CDR1 as SGHTA and CDR2 as FQGNSA.

The rearrangement joins TRBV11-2 to TRBJ1-6; 8 bases align to TRBD1. The CDR3 spans 17 residues. Germline trimming cut 1 base from V and 9 bases from J; bases unmatched to any gene: 11. CDR1 is SGHAT and CDR2 is FQNNGV in the germline V gene. The CDR3 DNA reads TGTGCCAGCAGCTTAGGAACCGGGACAGGATATCCTTCACCCCTCCACTTT. Protein product: CASSLGTGTGYPSPLHF. The full variable domain, its missing parts supplied by reference TRBV11-2 and TRBJ1-6, is EAGVAQSPRYKIIEKRQSVAFWCNPISGHATLYWYQQILGQGPKLLIQFQNNGVVDDSQLPKDRFSAERLKGVDSTLKIQPAKLEDSAVYLCASSLGTGTGYPSPLHFGNGTRLTVT.